A single sample is the source of the 4 T cell receptor beta chains below, sequenced in a study of human T cells and chemical hapten exposure. In TCRdb, the RACE reads were re-called with MiXCR into one record per CDR3 protein. There are under 400,000 distinct CDR3 sequences in the sample; around 5.5% occur only once, and 2.5% to 3% lies in the top ten. Sample time point: pre-sensitization, week 0. Treatment meaning: therapeutic diphenylcyclopropenone sensitization with weekly scalp DPC. This sample comprised whole blood, obtained in connection with sensitization to the hapten diphenylcyclopropenone (DPC). The receptor source for this set is a woman aged 45-65 years with alopecia areata. Some clones in this sample may be carry-over from other donors' samples.

The chain uses TRBV27 and TRBJ2-7, with TRBD1 matching 8 bases. The CDR3 covers 15 residues. The J segment lost 5 bases and the V segment lost 6 bases, leaving 12 bases of the junction unmatched. From germline, CDR1 is MNHEY and CDR2 SMNVEV (reference sequence). CDR3 coding DNA: TGTGCCAGCAGCCCAAGGACAGGGAAGGTCGACGAGCAGTACTTC. Translating it yields CASSPRTGKVDEQYF.

Many counts were recorded for this clonotype. The rearrangement links TRBV20-1 to TRBJ2-3; D not resolved. CDR3 length equals 13 residues. The V end lost 1 base, the J end lost 7 bases, and 12 bases lay between the germline ends. Germline CDR1 DFQATT, CDR2 SNEGSKA (reference sequence). DNA for the CDR3: TGCAGTGCTAGAGGTGCGGCGACACATACGCAGTATTTT. Protein sequence: CSARGAATHTQYF.

To note about this clonotype: This could be a read error, since a much larger clone is one nucleotide away. V gene TRBV28 combines with J gene TRBJ2-7; TRBD1 agrees at 10 bases. Germline V gene sequence: CDR1 MDHEN, CDR2 SYDVKM. The CDR3 spans 14 residues. The CDR3 coding sequence is TGTGCCAGCAGTTTAGGGACAGGGGCCTACGAGCTGTACTTC. This encodes CASSLGTGAYELYF. Full variable domain (remainder filled in from reference TRBV28 and TRBJ2-7): DVKVTQSSRYLVKRTGEKVFLECVQDMDHENMFWYRQDPGLGLRLIYFSYDVKMKEKGDIPEGYSVSREKKERFSLILESASTNQTSMYLCASSLGTGAYELYFGPGTRLTVT.

This clonotype was seen at least ten times. The V call is TRBV6-5, the J call TRBJ2-7, with D uncertain. Trimming took off 5 bases at V and 0 bases at J, with 11 bases between the two ends. CDR1 MNHEY and CDR2 SVGAGI come from the germline V gene. This CDR3 has 14 residues. The CDR3 loop reads CASSESTSSYEQYF. In nucleotides, the CDR3 is TGTGCCAGCAGTGAAAGTACAAGCTCCTACGAGCAGTACTTC.